This passage covers 22 T cell receptor beta chains from one sample sequenced in a study of T cell responses to AZD1222 COVID-19 vaccine listed by TCRdb under 2021. Explained via the paper, the time point label denotes: about 28 days (+/-7) after the second vaccine dose. Library construction relied on the immunoSEQ multiplex PCR assay. The table comes from immuneACCESS by way of TCRdb, which keeps in-frame sequences with V and J called. Part of the clones is missing from these tables; in studies checked, under half for an unresolved V gene and the rest for unknown reasons. Across this sample there are some 25,000 clones, with about 85% seen only once. The ten biggest clones cover almost 8% of the sample. The specimen comprised peripheral blood, sampled 28 days after the second AZD1222 dose. The receptors originated from an adult who received the AZD1222 COVID-19 vaccine.

The CDR3 DNA follows: TGTGCCAGCAGCTTAGGGCGCAATCAGCCCCAGCATTTT. The encoded protein is CASSLGRNQPQHF. The chain has TRBV7-2 and TRBJ1-5; D call uncertain. Germline V gives CDR1 SGHTA, CDR2 FQGNSA. The CDR3 loop spans 13 amino acids. Trimming cost V 1 base and J 2 bases, with 3 bases left between them.

The V and J genes are TRBV7-9 and TRBJ2-1, with 11 bases aligning to TRBD2. The CDR3 consists of 16 residues. Germline V gene data show CDR1 as SEHNR and CDR2 as FQNEAQ (reference sequence). After removal of 5 bases from V and 4 bases from J, the junction contained 7 bases not matched to a gene. CDR3 amino acids: CASSARSGRVYNEQFF. CDR3 bases: TGTGCCAGCAGCGCCCGTAGCGGGAGGGTTTACAATGAGCAGTTCTTC.

The CDR3 bases are TGTGCCAGCAGCATTCGACAGGGCGGCGATTCACCCCTCCACTTT. Amino acids: CASSIRQGGDSPLHF. The V and J genes are TRBV5-4 and TRBJ1-6, with 7 bases aligning to TRBD1. The CDR3 length is 15 residues. Unmatched junction bases numbered 9, after V lost 4 bases and J lost 8 bases. Germline V gene lookup returns CDR1 SGHNT and CDR2 YYREEE (reference sequence).

CDR3: CAGGTHSNQPQHF. The CDR3 DNA is TGTGCCGGCGGGACTCATAGCAATCAGCCCCAGCATTTT. The gene calls are TRBV30 and TRBJ1-5, with D possibly matching TRBD1 (5 bases). The CDR3 consists of 13 residues. Between the trimmed V and J ends, which lost 8 bases and 0 bases, there was a span of 11 bases. From germline, CDR1 is GTSNPN and CDR2 SVGIG (reference sequence).

The chain is built from TRBV2 and TRBJ2-6; 7 bases are a match to TRBD1. V gave up 6 bases and J gave up 2 bases; unmatched junction bases: 7. CDR3 length: 16 amino acids. Germline CDR1 reads SNHLY; CDR2 reads FYNNEI. CDR3 sequence reads: CASRRQGDPGANVLTF. The CDR3 nucleotides read TGTGCCAGCAGGCGACAGGGCGACCCTGGGGCCAACGTCCTGACTTTC.

The chain employs TRBV28 and TRBJ2-3; 7 nucleotides match TRBD1. J was trimmed by 6 bases and V by 6 bases; bases with no gene match: 6. In germline, CDR1 is MDHEN, CDR2 SYDVKM. This CDR3 has 13 residues. The chain's CDR3 is CASREGAEDTQYF. In DNA form, the CDR3 reads TGTGCCAGCAGAGAGGGGGCGGAGGATACGCAGTATTTT.

The J gene is TRBJ2-7, the V gene TRBV10-1; no firm D call. This CDR3 contains 13 residues. Per the germline V gene, CDR1 is WNHNN and CDR2 is SYGVQD (reference sequence). The V and J ends lost 7 bases and 6 bases respectively, with 16 bases between them. The CDR3 protein is CASKDSSQGEQYF. DNA for the CDR3: TGCGCCAGCAAGGATAGTTCCCAAGGCGAGCAGTACTTC.

The CDR3, as DNA: TGTGCCAGCAGCCAAGCCGGAGACAGGGACTACGAGCAGTACTTC. This gives the protein CASSQAGDRDYEQYF. The chain joins TRBV4-2 to TRBJ2-7, with TRBD1 matching over 7 bases. The V gene's germline CDR1 is LGHNA and CDR2 YNFKEQ. V trimming: 1 base; J trimming: 3 bases; junction bases outside the gene matches: 6. This CDR3 is built from 15 residues.

The chain couples TRBV30 to TRBJ1-2, with 7 positions matching TRBD1. CDR3 length equals 13 residues. Germline trimming cut 5 bases from V and 2 bases from J; bases unmatched to any gene: 5. Per germline, CDR1 GTSNPN and CDR2 SVGIG (reference sequence). The CDR3 DNA reads as TGTGCCTGGGGGGGACAGAACAACTATGGCTACACCTTC. Protein product: CAWGGQNNYGYTF. Using reference TRBV30 and TRBJ1-2 for the parts outside the CDR3, the full variable domain is SQTIHQWPATLVQPVGSPLSLECTVEGTSNPNLYWYRQAAGRGLQLLFYSVGIGQISSEVPQNLSASRPQDRQFILSSKKLLLSDSGFYLCAWGGQNNYGYTFGSGTRLTVV.

This clone has just a few counts. The chain joins TRBV15 to TRBJ2-2, with D unclear. The CDR3 runs to 13 residues. V was pared by 5 bases and J by 5 bases, with 9 bases between. The germline CDR1 and CDR2 sequences are LNHNV and YYDKDF (reference sequence). CDR3 bases: TGTGCCACCAGCGATAGGCATACCGGGGAGCTGTTTTTT. Its protein product is CATSDRHTGELFF.

This rearrangement joins TRBV5-5 to TRBJ2-2; D not certain. Germline CDR1 SGHKS, CDR2 YYEKEE (reference sequence). The CDR3 totals 14 residues. V was shortened by 7 bases and J by 2 bases, with 12 bases between the two germline ends. The CDR3 DNA follows: TGTGCCAGCCTACCGGGCCCAAACACCGGGGAGCTGTTTTTT. It translates to CASLPGPNTGELFF.

The V gene is TRBV6-1, the J gene TRBJ1-5; unclear D gene. The CDR3 runs to 17 residues. V was shortened by 4 bases and J by 1 base, with 17 bases between the two germline ends. Germline V gene data show CDR1 as MNHNS and CDR2 as SASEGT. This chain's CDR3 is CASSALGARTSNQPQHF. The CDR3 nucleotides read TGTGCCAGCAGTGCCCTTGGAGCGCGGACGAGCAATCAGCCCCAGCATTTT.

The V and J genes are TRBV18 and TRBJ2-7, with unresolved D. The ends were cut back, 0 bases at V and 2 bases at J, with 11 bases in the middle. This CDR3 is built from 15 residues. Germline loops: CDR1 KGHSH, CDR2 LQKENI. This CDR3 is CASSPPAGTTYEQYF. In nucleotides, the CDR3 is TGTGCCAGCTCACCACCGGCAGGTACAACCTACGAGCAGTACTTC.

V gene TRBV5-1 combines with J gene TRBJ1-4; D might be TRBD1 (5 bases). The CDR3 length is 16 residues. V shed 7 bases and J shed 7 bases, with 23 bases lying between them. Germline CDR1 SGHRS, CDR2 YFSETQ. The CDR3 is CASRQNVGGSTEKLFF. In DNA, the CDR3 is TGCGCCAGCCGACAGAATGTGGGCGGATCTACTGAAAAACTGTTTTTT.

The chain links TRBV30 to TRBJ1-5, with D unclear. The CDR3 loop spans 14 amino acids. In germline, CDR1 is GTSNPN, CDR2 SVGIG (reference sequence). Trimming removed 1 base from V and 2 bases from J, with 9 bases in between. The CDR3 DNA is TGTGCCTGGAGTGCTCAGGTGGGCAATCAGCCCCAGCATTTT. Its protein is CAWSAQVGNQPQHF.

V is TRBV7-9 and J is TRBJ1-5, with unresolved D. The germline V and J ends were trimmed by 8 bases and 6 bases, with 14 bases remaining between them. CDR1 and CDR2 (germline): SEHNR, FQNEAQ (reference sequence). The CDR3 runs 13 residues. The CDR3 DNA reads as TGTGCCAGCGGTACGGGCGGGCGTCAGCCCCAGCATTTT. Its protein is CASGTGGRQPQHF.

This clone was seen more than once but under ten times. The rearrangement uses TRBV4-1 and TRBJ1-5, with D uncertain. V lost 4 bases and J lost 0, with 7 bases in between. The germline CDR1 and CDR2 sequences are MGHRA and YSYEKL. This CDR3 has 14 amino acids. The DNA for the CDR3 is TGCGCCAGCAGCCCAAGGGCTAGCAATCAGCCCCAGCATTTT. Amino acids: CASSPRASNQPQHF.

The rearrangement uses TRBV7-2 and TRBJ1-5, with D tentatively TRBD1 (6 bases). The CDR3 has 14 amino acids. Trimming pared 5 bases from V and 6 bases from J, leaving 14 bases between. CDR1 is SGHTA and CDR2 is FQGNSA in the germline V gene. CDR3 coding DNA: TGTGCCAGCAGCCACCAGGGGTTCGGTCAGCCCCAGCATTTT. This encodes CASSHQGFGQPQHF. Filled out from reference TRBV7-2 and TRBJ1-5, the complete variable domain reads GAGVSQSPSNKVTEKGKDVELRCDPISGHTALYWYRQSLGQGLEFLIYFQGNSAPDKSGLPSDRFSAERTGGSVSTLTIQRTQQEDSAVYLCASSHQGFGQPQHFGDGTRLSIL.

This clone was seen just once. The rearrangement uses TRBV28 and TRBJ2-5; D is ambiguous. Germline V gene sequence: CDR1 MDHEN, CDR2 SYDVKM. The V and J ends lost 3 bases and 1 base respectively, with 9 bases between them. The CDR3 is made up of 14 amino acids. The CDR3 protein is CASSLSIAQETQYF. For the CDR3, the DNA is TGTGCCAGCAGTTTGTCGATAGCCCAAGAGACCCAGTACTTC.

The gene calls are TRBV7-3 and TRBJ2-1; 13 positions agree with TRBD2. This CDR3 has 17 amino acids. J lost 8 bases, V lost 5 bases, and 12 bases had no gene match. The germline V gene encodes CDR1 SGHTA and CDR2 FQGTGA. CDR3 sequence reads: CASSPTTSGRARDEQFF. In nucleotides, the CDR3 is TGTGCCAGCAGCCCAACCACTAGCGGGAGGGCCAGGGATGAGCAGTTCTTC.

This sequence joins TRBV19 and TRBJ1-2, with TRBD1 matching 7 bases. In germline, CDR1 is LNHDA, CDR2 SQIVND (reference sequence). V lost 5 bases and J lost 1; bases outside the gene matches: 10. There are 16 residues in the CDR3. The CDR3 DNA reads as TGTGCCAGTAGTTCCGGACAGGCCGGCCTTAACTATGGCTACACCTTC. Its protein product is CASSSGQAGLNYGYTF.

The chain carries TRBV5-1 and TRBJ1-3; no firm D call. The CDR3 consists of 14 residues. V lost 0 bases and J 4 bases, leaving 8 bases between the germline ends. CDR1 and CDR2 (germline): SGHRS, YFSETQ. The CDR3 reads CASSLGGAGNTIYF. CDR3 in DNA: TGCGCCAGCAGCTTGGGCGGCGCCGGAAACACCATATATTTT.